Below are 9 T cell receptor beta chains sequenced from a single sample in a study of T cells in Graves' hyperthyroidism and ophthalmopathy. From RNA transcripts, TCR beta CDR3 regions were amplified. TCR CDR3 underwent first-round RT-PCR with the HTBI primer set. TCRdb called the multiplex PCR reads again in MiXCR, with one record for every CDR3 protein. The sample contains some 490,000 distinct CDR3 sequences, 22% of which appear only once. The sample consisted of blood. The receptors derive from a woman aged 70 to 79 with Graves' ophthalmopathy.

This clonotype has a handful of counts. J is TRBJ1-1 and V is TRBV20-1; D remains ambiguous. This CDR3 comprises 9 residues. Trimming cost V 4 bases and J 6 bases, with 3 bases left between them. Germline V CDR1 and CDR2: DFQATT, SNEGSKA (reference sequence). CDR3 coding DNA: TGCAGTGCTAAGTCTGAAGCTTTCTTT. Its translation: CSAKSEAFF.

The chain recombines TRBV7-2 with TRBJ2-2; maybe TRBD2 (5 bases). Trimming stripped 6 bases from V and 5 bases from J, with 10 bases between. From germline, CDR1 is SGHTA and CDR2 FQGNSA. This CDR3 has 13 amino acids. The chain's CDR3 is CASRKGVTGELFF. The CDR3 DNA reads TGTGCCAGCAGAAAGGGAGTTACCGGGGAGCTGTTTTTT.

This clonotype was seen a handful of times. This rearrangement joins TRBV19 to TRBJ2-1, with D perhaps TRBD1 (5 bases). With 5 bases removed from V and 7 bases from J, the gap between germline ends came to 24 bases. The CDR3 loop spans 17 amino acids. Germline lookup yields CDR1 LNHDA and CDR2 SQIVND (reference sequence). DNA of the CDR3: TGTGCCAGTAGTTCCAGCTTCTTGGGGCAAGGGATAAATGAGCAGTTCTTC. The encoded protein is CASSSSFLGQGINEQFF.

This clonotype has more than one count but fewer than ten. The chain links TRBV7-9 to TRBJ1-1; tentative D call: TRBD1 (6 bases). V gave up 0 bases and J gave up 3 bases, with 14 bases separating them. CDR1 and CDR2 (germline): SEHNR, FQNEAQ (reference sequence). This CDR3 spans 16 amino acids. The CDR3 spells CASSLAGQLGDTEAFF. The CDR3 nucleotides read TGTGCCAGCAGCTTAGCGGGACAACTCGGGGACACTGAAGCTTTCTTT.

This clonotype was picked up many times. The rearrangement joins TRBV28 to TRBJ1-1; weak D call: TRBD1 (5 bases). The CDR3 extends over 14 amino acids. With 3 bases removed from V and 0 bases from J, the gap between germline ends came to 8 bases. Germline lookup yields CDR1 MDHEN and CDR2 SYDVKM. The CDR3 loop is CASSLARVNTEAFF. CDR3 nucleotide sequence: TGTGCCAGCAGTTTGGCCAGGGTGAACACTGAAGCTTTCTTT.

This clonotype was seen more than once but under ten times. The chain combines TRBV24-1 with TRBJ2-1; D unclear. Germline V gene sequence: CDR1 KGHDR, CDR2 SFDVKD. There are 13 residues in the CDR3. Trimming removed 4 bases at V and 8 bases at J, with 11 bases between. The CDR3 here is CATSEPNRDEQFF. The CDR3 nucleotides read TGTGCCACCAGTGAACCCAATCGAGATGAGCAGTTCTTC.

This clonotype occurred a few times. The chain couples TRBV20-1 to TRBJ2-3; TRBD2 aligns across 7 bases. Germline CDR1 DFQATT, CDR2 SNEGSKA (reference sequence). J gave up 10 bases and V 3 bases, and 10 bases lay outside the gene matches. The CDR3 covers 13 residues. The CDR3 is CSASGTKRMAQYF. The CDR3, as DNA: TGCAGTGCTAGTGGGACTAAGAGGATGGCGCAGTATTTT.

This clonotype has a handful of counts. The chain combines TRBV9 with TRBJ2-2; 8 bases map to TRBD2. The V gene's germline CDR1 is SGDLS and CDR2 YYNGEE. Trimming cost V 5 bases and J 8 bases; bases outside gene matches: 8. This CDR3 has 14 amino acids. CDR3 DNA: TGTGCCAGCAGATTACGGGAGGGGCTGGGGGAGCTGTTTTTT. Translation: CASRLREGLGELFF. The complete variable domain, with remaining parts taken from reference TRBV9 and TRBJ2-2, reads DSGVTQTPKHLITATGQRVTLRCSPRSGDLSVYWYQQSLDQGLQFLIQYYNGEERAKGNILERFSAQQFPDLHSELNLSSLELGDSALYFCASRLREGLGELFFGEGSRLTVL.

In this sample, this clonotype turned up a few times. V gene TRBV20-1 combines with J gene TRBJ1-5; D call uncertain. CDR3 length: 11 residues. CDR1 is DFQATT and CDR2 is SNEGSKA in the germline V gene (reference sequence). The chain's CDR3 is CPGMGNQPQHF. In DNA, the CDR3 is TGCCCGGGGATGGGCAATCAGCCCCAGCATTTT.